The sequence of this TCR beta chain was determined in a study of blood T cell repertoires in COVID-19. Study as a whole: The United States, Italy and Spain were the sources of the acute and convalescent COVID-19 samples. PBMCs, B-cell-depleted T cells, or T cells were the source of the cDNA or gDNA that made up the material.

Original processing methods: Counts of nucleated cells, estimated from reference gene primer amplification, were obtained. The method was immunoSEQ multiplex PCR; TCRdb's version includes in-frame clones alone and lacks a portion of them. The V and J calls and clone size are taken from that table; D and trimming were inferred from the DNA. The data show more than 300,000 clones, with about 90% seen just once and approximately 3.5% held by the top ten. Germline lookup yields CDR1 SGHAT and CDR2 FQNNGV. V gave up 1 base and J gave up 6 bases; unmatched junction bases: 6. This CDR3 is 15 amino acids long.

This clonotype was obtained from a woman younger than 30 who had recovered from COVID-19. The source material was peripheral blood. J is TRBJ2-4 and V is TRBV11-2; TRBD2 matches 7 bases. The CDR3: CASSLVSSGGNIQYF. The CDR3 DNA is TGTGCCAGCAGCTTAGTCTCTAGCGGCGGAAACATTCAGTACTTC. The variable domain in full, completed from reference TRBV11-2 and TRBJ2-4, reads EAGVAQSPRYKIIEKRQSVAFWCNPISGHATLYWYQQILGQGPKLLIQFQNNGVVDDSQLPKDRFSAERLKGVDSTLKIQPAKLEDSAVYLCASSLVSSGGNIQYFGAGTRLSVL.